The 24 T cell receptor beta chains below were found in one sample sequenced in a study of identical twins. TCRdb re-derived calls from the 5' RACE reads in MiXCR, one entry per CDR3 protein. The table records under 1 million distinct CDR3 sequences, roughly 12% of them present only once. The data were also submitted as part of a second study, on yellow fever vaccine responses in identical twins.

What was sequenced was PBMCs. These receptors originate from a woman under 30 in good health.

V is TRBV29-1 and J is TRBJ2-4; 8 bases line up with TRBD1. The CDR3 runs to 19 residues. V was clipped by 0 bases and J by 0 bases; unmatched bases: 13. The germline CDR1 and CDR2 sequences are SQVTM and ANQGSEA. Written as DNA, the CDR3 is TGCAGCGTTGAAGATGTTCCCTTAGACAGGGGCCTAGCCAAAAACATTCAGTACTTC. Protein sequence: CSVEDVPLDRGLAKNIQYF.

The chain couples TRBV7-8 to TRBJ2-6, with 7 bases that match TRBD1. V shed 6 bases and J 2 bases; nucleotides not matched to a gene: 4. Germline V CDR1 and CDR2: SGHVS, FQNEAQ. The length of the CDR3 is 15 residues. The CDR3 spells CASSPDRAGANVLTF. CDR3 sequence (DNA): TGTGCCAGCAGTCCAGACAGGGCTGGGGCCAACGTCCTGACTTTC.

A single count supports this clonotype. The rearrangement joins TRBV28 to TRBJ2-7; the D is unclear. V lost 2 bases and J lost 5, with 10 bases in between. The CDR3 is 13 amino acids. From germline, CDR1 is MDHEN and CDR2 SYDVKM. CDR3 in amino acids: CASSLGKSNEQYF. The CDR3 bases are TGTGCCAGCAGTTTAGGGAAGTCCAACGAGCAGTACTTC. Supplemented by reference TRBV28 and TRBJ2-7, the full variable domain reads DVKVTQSSRYLVKRTGEKVFLECVQDMDHENMFWYRQDPGLGLRLIYFSYDVKMKEKGDIPEGYSVSREKKERFSLILESASTNQTSMYLCASSLGKSNEQYFGPGTRLTVT.

The rearrangement links TRBV20-1 to TRBJ2-1, with TRBD2 as a possible D gene (5 bases). This CDR3 is built from 12 residues. Germline V gene lookup returns CDR1 DFQATT and CDR2 SNEGSKA (reference sequence). The germline V and J ends were trimmed by 6 bases and 8 bases, with 14 bases remaining between them. CDR3 residues: CSATGPGDEQFF. The CDR3 region has the DNA TGCAGTGCAACCGGGCCCGGGGATGAGCAGTTCTTC.

Ten or more counts support this clonotype. The chain has TRBV20-1 and TRBJ2-3; D remains unclear. The length of the CDR3 is 10 residues. The germline CDR1 and CDR2 sequences are DFQATT and SNEGSKA (reference sequence). Trimming stripped 5 bases from V and 3 bases from J, with 3 bases between. The CDR3 coding sequence is TGCAGTGCTGGTACAGATACGCAGTATTTT. Residues: CSAGTDTQYF.

This clonotype was found a few times. This chain uses TRBV12-3 or TRBV12-4 with TRBJ1-1; D is unresolved. The CDR3 is made up of 14 amino acids. V was trimmed by 7 bases and J by 2 bases, leaving 14 bases between them. CDR3 sequence reads: CASNDGLGNTEAFF. CDR3 bases: TGTGCCAGCAATGACGGGCTGGGAAACACTGAAGCTTTCTTT.

This clonotype was counted between two and nine times. This chain uses TRBV10-3 with TRBJ2-1; 13 bases agree with TRBD2. V trimming: 6 bases; J trimming: 4 bases; junction bases outside the gene matches: 6. This CDR3 is 16 amino acids long. CDR1 is ENHRY, CDR2 SYGVKD, per germline. Here the CDR3 reads CAISPRTSGGYNEQFF. In DNA form, the CDR3 reads TGTGCCATCAGCCCAAGGACTAGCGGGGGATACAATGAGCAGTTCTTC.

This clonotype occurred a few times. The chain uses TRBV24-1 and TRBJ2-4; TRBD2 is a possible D gene (6 bases). V was shortened by 9 bases and J by 0 bases, with 26 bases between the two germline ends. Germline values: CDR1 KGHDR, CDR2 SFDVKD. This CDR3 is built from 19 residues. DNA of the CDR3: TGTGCCACCCGAAGTCGCGTAGGGAGGATTAGGTTAGCCAAAAACATTCAGTACTTC. Its translation: CATRSRVGRIRLAKNIQYF.

The DNA for the CDR3 is TGCGCCAGCAGGACTAGCGGGGGGACTATGAACACCGGGGAGCTGTTTTTT. Its protein is CASRTSGGTMNTGELFF. The gene calls are TRBV5-1 and TRBJ2-2, with 13 nucleotides matching TRBD2. V was clipped by 5 bases and J by 1 base; unmatched bases: 5. CDR3 length equals 17 residues. Germline-derived CDR1 and CDR2 are SGHRS and YFSETQ.

The CDR3 loop is CASSFGTGVRNTEAFF. CDR3 coding DNA: TGTGCCAGCAGCTTCGGAACAGGGGTCCGGAACACTGAAGCTTTCTTT. The rearrangement links TRBV7-9 to TRBJ1-1; TRBD1 matches 7 bases. Germline trimming cut 3 bases from V and 1 base from J; bases unmatched to any gene: 8. The CDR3 length is 16 residues. Looked up from germline, CDR1 is SEHNR and CDR2 is FQNEAQ (reference sequence).

J is TRBJ2-1 and V is TRBV4-2, with D perhaps TRBD1 or TRBD2 (5 bases each). Trimming removed 0 bases at V and 4 bases at J, with 13 bases between. This CDR3 spans 16 amino acids. Germline loops: CDR1 LGHNA, CDR2 YNFKEQ. In nucleotides, the CDR3 is TGTGCCAGCAGCCAAGATATGGGGGAGATATACAATGAGCAGTTCTTC. It specifies CASSQDMGEIYNEQFF.

This clonotype was detected a few times. V and J are TRBV11-1 and TRBJ2-1, with D perhaps TRBD2 (6 bases). The germline V gene encodes CDR1 SGHAT and CDR2 FQDESV (reference sequence). With 1 base removed from V and 4 bases from J, the gap between germline ends came to 20 bases. The CDR3 sequence is 18 residues long. CDR3 bases: TGTGCCAGCAGCTTAGGAACGGCGGCTAGCGTAGAGTACAATGAGCAGTTCTTC. Its translation: CASSLGTAASVEYNEQFF.

This chain links TRBV12-3 or TRBV12-4 with TRBJ1-2, with D maybe TRBD1 (5 bases). Trimming cost V 2 bases and J 6 bases, with 13 bases left between them. The CDR3 sequence is 14 residues long. CDR3 in DNA: TGTGCCAGCAGTTTAACAGGACCCAGCGATGGCTACACCTTC. Translation: CASSLTGPSDGYTF.

The chain links TRBV6-1 to TRBJ2-4, with TRBD1 as a possible D gene (5 bases). V lost 0 bases to trimming and J lost 7 bases, with 13 bases between them. The CDR3 is 15 residues long. The germline gives CDR1 MNHNS, CDR2 SASEGT. This CDR3 reads CASSEAVRVNNIQYF. In DNA, the CDR3 is TGTGCCAGCAGTGAAGCGGTCAGGGTGAACAACATTCAGTACTTC.

The chain has TRBV12-3 or TRBV12-4 and TRBJ2-1, with a tentative D call TRBD2 (5 bases). CDR3 length equals 15 residues. The V gene lost 3 bases and the J gene lost 4 bases, with 13 bases spanning the gap. The CDR3 loop is CASSFGESPYNEQFF. DNA of the CDR3: TGTGCCAGCAGTTTCGGGGAGTCCCCTTACAATGAGCAGTTCTTC.

CDR3 sequence (DNA): TGTGCCAGCACCAAAACCGGGACAGGGGGGACGAACACTGAAGCTTTCTTT. It is translated as CASTKTGTGGTNTEAFF. This chain joins TRBV6-1 and TRBJ1-1, with 11 positions matching TRBD1. J gave up 1 base and V 7 bases, and 11 bases lay outside the gene matches. From germline, CDR1 is MNHNS and CDR2 SASEGT. The length of the CDR3 is 17 residues.

This clonotype has a handful of counts. The chain recombines TRBV28 with TRBJ2-4, with 11 nucleotides matching TRBD1. The CDR3 spans 17 residues. Trimming cost V 3 bases and J 3 bases; bases outside gene matches: 7. Germline V CDR1 and CDR2: MDHEN, SYDVKM. CDR3 residues: CASSFWGQGDGKNIQYF. The DNA of the CDR3 is TGTGCCAGCAGTTTTTGGGGACAGGGGGACGGCAAAAACATTCAGTACTTC.

V gene TRBV20-1 combines with J gene TRBJ1-1; TRBD1 might be the D (5 bases). With 3 bases removed from V and 1 base from J, the gap between germline ends came to 9 bases. Germline V gene data show CDR1 as DFQATT and CDR2 as SNEGSKA (reference sequence). The CDR3 has 13 residues. CDR3: CSASSGPNTEAFF. The DNA of the CDR3 is TGCAGTGCTAGTTCAGGGCCGAACACTGAAGCTTTCTTT.

This clonotype was counted at least ten times. This chain uses TRBV12-3 or TRBV12-4 with TRBJ1-1; D might be TRBD1 (6 bases). V was trimmed by 6 bases and J by 5 bases, leaving 13 bases between them. The length of the CDR3 is 13 residues. CDR3 sequence: CASRNEGGTEAFF. Here the CDR3 DNA reads TGTGCCAGCAGAAACGAGGGGGGGACTGAAGCTTTCTTT.

This clonotype was recorded a few times. The V gene is TRBV12-3 or TRBV12-4, the J gene TRBJ1-1; a weak D match, TRBD1 (5 bases). V was trimmed by 3 bases and J by 1 base, leaving 9 bases between them. This CDR3 is built from 14 residues. The CDR3 region is CASSFETANTEAFF. The CDR3 coding sequence is TGTGCCAGCAGTTTTGAGACAGCGAACACTGAAGCTTTCTTT.

This clonotype was detected a few times. This chain joins TRBV7-3 and TRBJ1-6, with 9 bases lining up with TRBD1. Per the germline V gene, CDR1 is SGHTA and CDR2 is FQGTGA. Trimming at V came to 5 bases and at J to 10 bases, leaving 9 bases not matched to a gene. This CDR3 has 15 amino acids. CDR3 region: CASSPGQGSSSPLHF. In nucleotides, the CDR3 is TGTGCCAGCAGCCCAGGACAGGGGAGTTCGTCACCCCTCCACTTT. The entire variable domain, with the rest obtained from reference TRBV7-3 and TRBJ1-6, is as follows: GAGVSQTPSNKVTEKGKYVELRCDPISGHTALYWYRQSLGQGPEFLIYFQGTGAADDSGLPNDRFFAVRPEGSVSTLKIQRTERGDSAVYLCASSPGQGSSSPLHFGNGTRLTVT.

The V gene is TRBV20-1, the J gene TRBJ1-2; TRBD1 agrees at 7 bases. The CDR3 is 11 residues long. Trimming cost V 0 bases and J 10 bases; bases outside gene matches: 2. Per germline, CDR1 DFQATT and CDR2 SNEGSKA (reference sequence). CDR3 DNA sequence: TGCAGTGCTAGAGAGGGACAGACCTACACCTTC. Residues: CSAREGQTYTF.

The rearrangement uses TRBV12-3 or TRBV12-4 and TRBJ2-5; the D is unclear. The CDR3 spans 13 residues. The V and J ends lost 3 bases and 5 bases respectively, with 10 bases between them. This CDR3 reads CASSFGPHETQYF. The CDR3 bases are TGTGCCAGCAGTTTTGGTCCCCATGAGACCCAGTACTTC.

The chain combines TRBV6-2 or TRBV6-3 with TRBJ2-3; the D gene is possibly TRBD1 (6 bases). The V gene lost 2 bases and the J gene lost 3 bases, with 15 bases spanning the gap. This CDR3 is 16 amino acids long. Germline V gene lookup returns CDR1 MNHEY and CDR2 SVGEGT. For the CDR3, the DNA is TGTGCCAGCAGTTACCAATTTAAGGGGACAACAGATACGCAGTATTTT. Its protein product is CASSYQFKGTTDTQYF.